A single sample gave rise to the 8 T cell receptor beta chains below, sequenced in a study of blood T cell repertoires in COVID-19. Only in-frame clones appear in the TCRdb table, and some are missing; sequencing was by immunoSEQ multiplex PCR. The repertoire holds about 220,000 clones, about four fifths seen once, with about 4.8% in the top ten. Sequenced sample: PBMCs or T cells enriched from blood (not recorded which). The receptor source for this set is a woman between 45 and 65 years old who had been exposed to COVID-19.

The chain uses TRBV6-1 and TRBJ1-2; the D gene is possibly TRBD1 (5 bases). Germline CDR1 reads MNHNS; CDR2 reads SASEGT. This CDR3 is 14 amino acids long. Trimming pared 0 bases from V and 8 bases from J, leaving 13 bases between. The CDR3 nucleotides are TGTGCCAGCAGTGAAGCGCGATCGGGGGTAGGCTACACCTTC. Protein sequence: CASSEARSGVGYTF.

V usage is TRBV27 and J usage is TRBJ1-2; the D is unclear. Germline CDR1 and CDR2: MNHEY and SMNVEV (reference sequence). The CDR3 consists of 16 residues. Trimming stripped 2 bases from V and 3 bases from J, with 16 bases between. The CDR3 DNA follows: TGTGCCAGCAGTTTAGAGGGCCCTCCTAGGGACTATGGCTACACCTTC. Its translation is CASSLEGPPRDYGYTF.

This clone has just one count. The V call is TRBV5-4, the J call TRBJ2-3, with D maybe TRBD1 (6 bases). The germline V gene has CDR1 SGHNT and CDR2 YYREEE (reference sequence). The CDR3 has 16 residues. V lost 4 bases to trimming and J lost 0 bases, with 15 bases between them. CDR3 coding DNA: TGTGCCAGCAGCCCAGGGGTTGGACAGAGCACAGATACGCAGTATTTT. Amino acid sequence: CASSPGVGQSTDTQYF.

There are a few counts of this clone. CDR3 protein: CASSEPTGFQPQHF. The CDR3 nucleotides are TGTGCCAGCAGTGAACCGACAGGGTTTCAGCCCCAGCATTTT. The chain links TRBV6-1 to TRBJ1-5; 7 nucleotides line up with TRBD1. CDR1 is MNHNS and CDR2 is SASEGT in the germline V gene. This CDR3 is 14 amino acids long. The junction had 4 bases not matched to a gene; V was cut back by 2 bases and J by 6 bases.

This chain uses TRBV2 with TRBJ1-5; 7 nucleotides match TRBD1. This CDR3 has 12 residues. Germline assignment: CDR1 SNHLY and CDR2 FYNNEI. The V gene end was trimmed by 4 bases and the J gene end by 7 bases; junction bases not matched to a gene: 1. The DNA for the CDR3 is TGTGCCAGCAGTGGGGACAGCCAGCCCCAGCATTTT. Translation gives CASSGDSQPQHF.

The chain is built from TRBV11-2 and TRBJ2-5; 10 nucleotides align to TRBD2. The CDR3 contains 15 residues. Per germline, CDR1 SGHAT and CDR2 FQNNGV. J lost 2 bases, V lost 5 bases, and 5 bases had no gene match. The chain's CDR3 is CASSASGGAQETQYF. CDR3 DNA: TGTGCCAGCAGCGCCAGCGGGGGGGCTCAAGAGACCCAGTACTTC.

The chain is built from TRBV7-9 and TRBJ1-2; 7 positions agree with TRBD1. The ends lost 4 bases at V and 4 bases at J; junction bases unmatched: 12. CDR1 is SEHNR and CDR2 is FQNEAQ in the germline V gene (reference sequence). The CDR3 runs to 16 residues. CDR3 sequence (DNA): TGTGCCAGCAGCTCTTCCACCGGGACAGTCTTCTATGGCTACACCTTC. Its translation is CASSSSTGTVFYGYTF.

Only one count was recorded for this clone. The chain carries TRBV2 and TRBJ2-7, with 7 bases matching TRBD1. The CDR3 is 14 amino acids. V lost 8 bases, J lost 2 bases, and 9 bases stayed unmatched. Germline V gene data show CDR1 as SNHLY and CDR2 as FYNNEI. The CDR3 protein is CASRRTGPTYEQYF. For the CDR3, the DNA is TGTGCCAGCCGCAGGACAGGACCGACCTACGAGCAGTACTTC.